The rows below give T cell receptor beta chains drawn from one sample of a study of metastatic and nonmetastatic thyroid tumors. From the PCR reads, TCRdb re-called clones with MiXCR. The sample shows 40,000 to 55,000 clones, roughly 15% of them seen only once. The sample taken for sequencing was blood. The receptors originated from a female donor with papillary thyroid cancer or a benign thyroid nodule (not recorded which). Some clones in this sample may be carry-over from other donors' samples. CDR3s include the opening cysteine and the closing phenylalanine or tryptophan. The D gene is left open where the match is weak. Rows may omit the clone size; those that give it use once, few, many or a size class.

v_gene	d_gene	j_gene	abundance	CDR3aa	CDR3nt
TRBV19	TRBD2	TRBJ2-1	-	CASSMGTSGSNENEQFF	TGTGCCAGTAGTATGGGGACTAGCGGGAGTAACGAGAATGAGCAGTTCTTC
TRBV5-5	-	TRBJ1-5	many	CASSSRLHNQPQHF	TGTGCCAGCAGCTCCCGGCTCCACAATCAGCCCCAGCATTTT
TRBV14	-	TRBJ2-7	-	CASSRNIRGEQYF	TGTGCCAGCAGCCGCAACATTCGGGGGGAGCAGTACTTC
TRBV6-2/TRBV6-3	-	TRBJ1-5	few	CASSRRTAASNQPQHF	TGTGCCAGCAGTCGACGGACAGCCGCCTCCAATCAGCCCCAGCATTTT
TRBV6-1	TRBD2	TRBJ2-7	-	CASSNEMGMLAGHEQYF	TGTGCCAGCTCAAACGAAATGGGTATGCTAGCGGGCCACGAGCAGTACTTC
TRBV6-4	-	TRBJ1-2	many	CASRDPTGPGGYTF	TGTGCCAGCAGAGACCCGACGGGACCTGGGGGCTACACCTTC
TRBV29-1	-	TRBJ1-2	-	CSVEDGRQIYGYTF	TGCAGCGTTGAAGATGGGAGACAGATCTATGGCTACACCTTC
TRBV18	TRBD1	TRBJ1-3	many	CASSPTGGNSGNTIYF	TGTGCCAGCTCACCTACAGGGGGCAATTCTGGAAACACCATATATTTT
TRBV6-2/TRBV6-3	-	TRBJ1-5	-	CASSLRDRLNQPQHF	TGTGCCAGCAGCCTCCGGGACCGACTAAATCAGCCCCAGCATTTT
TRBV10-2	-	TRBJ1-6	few	CAKNQKGDYNSPLHF	TGCGCCAAGAACCAAAAGGGGGACTATAATTCACCCCTCCACTTT
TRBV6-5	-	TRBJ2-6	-	CASSYSGHSGANLLTF	TGTGCCAGCAGTTACTCGGGGCACTCTGGGGCCAACTTACTGACTTTC
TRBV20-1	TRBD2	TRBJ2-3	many	CSALRGGVLAELDTQYF	TGCAGTGCTTTGAGAGGAGGGGTACTAGCGGAGTTGGATACGCAGTATTTT
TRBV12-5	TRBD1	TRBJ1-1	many	CASGLPGQGEVEAFF	TGTGCTAGTGGTTTGCCGGGACAGGGGGAGGTTGAAGCTTTCTTT
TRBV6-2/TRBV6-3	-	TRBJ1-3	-	CASSYSTSGLSGNTIYF	TGTGCCAGCAGTTACTCGACTTCAGGGCTCTCTGGAAACACCATATATTTT
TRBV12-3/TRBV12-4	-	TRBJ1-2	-	CASSFELYYGYTF	TGTGCCAGCAGTTTTGAGTTGTACTATGGCTACACCTTC
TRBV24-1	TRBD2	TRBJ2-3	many	CATSSTSGRGTDTQYF	TGTGCCACCAGCAGTACTAGCGGGAGGGGGACAGATACGCAGTATTTT
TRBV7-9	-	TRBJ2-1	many	CASSLLGGNEQFF	TGTGCCAGCAGCTTACTAGGCGGGAATGAGCAGTTCTTC
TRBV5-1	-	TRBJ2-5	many	CASSPGTNQETQYF	TGCGCCAGCAGCCCCGGGACGAATCAAGAGACCCAGTACTTC
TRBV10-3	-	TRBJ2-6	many	CAISEGQSGANVLTF	TGTGCCATCAGTGAAGGACAGTCTGGGGCCAACGTCCTGACTTTC
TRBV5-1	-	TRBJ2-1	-	CASSLLGGSENEQFF	TGCGCCAGCAGCTTGTTAGGGGGTTCGGAAAATGAGCAGTTCTTC
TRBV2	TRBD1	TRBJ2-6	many	CASNRGVSGANVLTF	TGTGCCAGCAACAGGGGGGTCTCTGGGGCCAACGTCCTGACTTTC
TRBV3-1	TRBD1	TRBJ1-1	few	CASSYYSGGLAAVEAFF	TGTGCCAGCAGCTACTACTCAGGGGGTCTGGCCGCCGTGGAAGCTTTCTTT
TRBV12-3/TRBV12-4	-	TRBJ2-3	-	CASTIGVPDTQYF	TGTGCCAGTACAATAGGGGTTCCAGATACGCAGTATTTT
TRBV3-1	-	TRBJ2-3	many	CASSQQLTDTQYF	TGTGCCAGCAGCCAACAATTGACAGATACGCAGTATTTT
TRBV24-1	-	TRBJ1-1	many	CATSVYGEAFF	TGTGCCACCAGTGTATACGGGGAAGCTTTCTTT
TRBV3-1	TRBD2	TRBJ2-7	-	CASGLGGRVHGQYF	TGTGCCAGCGGCCTGGGGGGGAGGGTCCACGGGCAGTACTTC
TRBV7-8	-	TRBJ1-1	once	CASSLFGRANTEAFF	TGTGCCAGCAGCTTATTTGGCAGGGCGAACACTGAAGCTTTCTTT
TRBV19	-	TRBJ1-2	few	CASSIGGNSGYTF	TGTGCCAGTAGTATCGGGGGTAACTCTGGCTACACCTTC
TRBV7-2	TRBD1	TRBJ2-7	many	CASSNRQGTYEQYF	TGTGCCAGCAGCAACAGACAGGGGACCTACGAGCAGTACTTC
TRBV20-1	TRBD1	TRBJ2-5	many	CSASFARQGSETQYF	TGCAGTGCTAGTTTCGCCCGACAGGGCTCAGAGACCCAGTACTTC
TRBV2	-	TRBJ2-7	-	CASSQVDEQYF	TGTGCCAGCTCACAAGTAGACGAGCAGTACTTC
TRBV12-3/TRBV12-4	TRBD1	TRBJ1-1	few	CASSLVAGDSLNTEAFF	TGTGCCAGCAGTTTAGTGGCCGGGGACAGCTTGAACACTGAAGCTTTCTTT
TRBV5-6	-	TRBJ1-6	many	CASSLGLGTRSSPLHF	TGTGCCAGCAGCTTGGGTCTCGGGACACGGTCTTCACCCCTCCACTTT
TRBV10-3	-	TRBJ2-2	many	CAISARDTGELFF	TGTGCCATCAGTGCCAGGGATACCGGGGAGCTGTTTTTT
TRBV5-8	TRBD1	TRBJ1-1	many	CASSADRLFVNTEAFF	TGTGCCAGCAGCGCGGACAGGCTATTTGTGAACACTGAAGCTTTCTTT
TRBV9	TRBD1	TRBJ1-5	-	CASSIRTGGDGQPQHF	TGTGCCAGCAGCATCCGGACAGGGGGCGATGGGCAGCCCCAGCATTTT
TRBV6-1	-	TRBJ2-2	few	CASILVTGGLFF	TGTGCCAGCATCCTCGTAACCGGGGGGCTGTTTTTT
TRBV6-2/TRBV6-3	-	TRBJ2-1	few	CASCRNLGNEQFF	TGTGCCAGCTGTAGGAATTTGGGCAATGAGCAGTTCTTC
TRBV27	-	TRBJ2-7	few	CASSFAPGKVNEKYF	TGTGCCAGCAGTTTCGCACCGGGAAAGGTTAACGAGAAGTACTTC
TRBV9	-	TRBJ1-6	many	CASSVASGLSNSPLHF	TGTGCCAGCAGCGTAGCCTCGGGACTGAGTAATTCACCCCTCCACTTT
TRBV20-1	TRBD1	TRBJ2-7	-	CSARGQGQGAYEQYF	TGCAGTGCTAGAGGCCAAGGACAGGGGGCCTACGAGCAGTACTTC
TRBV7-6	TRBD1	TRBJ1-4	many	CASSLSGQVVATNEKLFF	TGTGCCAGCAGCCTGTCGGGACAGGTAGTTGCAACTAATGAAAAACTGTTTTTT
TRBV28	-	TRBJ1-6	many	CASSLHTGSSYNSPLHF	TGTGCCAGCAGTTTACACACAGGGAGCTCCTATAATTCACCCCTCCACTTT